Here is one T cell receptor beta chain with its context. Its antigen is undetermined. Researchers ran the PCR with 60 Vbeta and 13 Jbeta primers. Here immunoSEQ multiplex PCR was the method, and the copy in TCRdb shows in-frame clones only, minus some. In the table there are 150,000 to 200,000 clones, 79% of which are singletons. This entry belongs to a study of cytomegalovirus exposure and HLA in healthy donors. Across the whole study: Some 80 million unique TCRs from HLA-typed donors were held in an early data release. The study, taken as a whole, reports: Later analysis found that TCR beta chains associated with HLA were more clonally expanded than other, equally common chains. Many donors shared some public TCRs, even though most TCR sequences were rare.

Sequencing used PBMCs. This receptor was taken from a man aged 35 to 55 in good health and CMV-seronegative.

The DNA for the CDR3 is TGTGCCAGCAGCCCATACCGGGATTGGGGCACTGAAGCTTTCTTT. Encoded protein: CASSPYRDWGTEAFF. The rearrangement joins TRBV7-2 to TRBJ1-1, with D uncertain. V gave up 5 bases and J gave up 4 bases, with 17 bases separating them. Germline assignment: CDR1 SGHTA and CDR2 FQGNSA. The CDR3 covers 15 residues.